This T cell receptor (beta chain) was found in a study of shared clonotypes between healthy human individuals. As for the study in general: Each donor's CD4 naive and CD4 memory cells filled three plates apiece, CD8 naive two, and CD8 memory one.

Repertoires were generated with immunoSEQ multiplex PCR, while TCRdb's copy carries only in-frame clones and drops some. The sample carries more than 2 million clones, 85% to 95% recorded once. About this clone: Its antigen is not known. At the DNA level, this CDR3 is encoded by other sequences in the same sample as well.

Study-wide results and caveats: When naive CD4 clonotypes were compared across several donors, about 4.8% were shared.

The source of this sequence is a man between 18 and 35 years old in good health. Sequenced sample: naive CD4+ T cells sorted from blood. Documented subset: CD45RA+ positively selected.

In DNA form, the CDR3 reads TGTGCCTGGAGGCCACAGGGGAATTCACCCCTCCACTTT. Protein product: CAWRPQGNSPLHF. The V call is TRBV30, the J call TRBJ1-6, with 7 positions matching TRBD1. The CDR3 consists of 13 residues. Trimming removed 3 bases from V and 7 bases from J; junction bases left unmatched: 3. Germline CDR1 and CDR2: GTSNPN and SVGIG (reference sequence). The full variable domain, with the rest looked up from reference TRBV30 and TRBJ1-6, is SQTIHQWPATLVQPVGSPLSLECTVEGTSNPNLYWYRQAAGRGLQLLFYSVGIGQISSEVPQNLSASRPQDRQFILSSKKLLLSDSGFYLCAWRPQGNSPLHFGNGTRLTVT.